These 26 T cell receptor beta chains came from one sample sequenced in a study of blood T cell repertoires in COVID-19. Using immunoSEQ multiplex PCR, the repertoire was profiled, and TCRdb retains in-frame clones only, with some absent. The sample yields 300,000 to 400,000 clones, about 93% seen once. Sequenced input: peripheral blood. The receptors stem from a woman aged 18 to 35 who had recovered from COVID-19.

This clone was counted once. The chain employs TRBV11-2 and TRBJ1-3; TRBD1 agrees at 7 bases. The CDR3 has 15 residues. From germline, CDR1 is SGHAT and CDR2 FQNNGV. V dropped 5 bases and J dropped 0; count of bases not matched to a gene: 4. The CDR3 DNA follows: TGTGCCAGCAGCCGCCGACAGGGCTCTGGAAACACCATATATTTT. Residues: CASSRRQGSGNTIYF.

This clone was counted a single time. The chain employs TRBV7-9 and TRBJ2-1; 8 positions match TRBD2. The junction had 16 bases not matched to a gene; V was cut back by 7 bases and J by 8 bases. There are 16 residues in the CDR3. Germline CDR1 reads SEHNR; CDR2 reads FQNEAQ (reference sequence). The CDR3 protein is CASTTESGTSHYEQFF. The DNA of the CDR3 is TGTGCCAGCACCACGGAATCCGGGACTAGTCACTATGAGCAGTTCTTC. The whole variable domain, remainder taken from reference TRBV7-9 and TRBJ2-1, is DTGVSQNPRHKITKRGQNVTFRCDPISEHNRLYWYRQTLGQGPEFLTYFQNEAQLEKSRLLSDRFSAERPKGSFSTLEIQRTEQGDSAMYLCASTTESGTSHYEQFFGPGTRLTVL.

This sequence joins TRBV11-3 and TRBJ2-5; TRBD1 matches 9 bases. The J segment lost 5 bases and the V segment lost 4 bases, leaving 5 bases of the junction unmatched. Germline CDR1 SGHNT, CDR2 YENEEA. The CDR3 loop spans 14 amino acids. CDR3 DNA sequence: TGTGCCAGCAGCTCTTGGACAGGGGACGAGACCCAGTACTTC. It specifies CASSSWTGDETQYF.

This clone was observed a single time. V gene TRBV25-1 combines with J gene TRBJ1-2; tentative D call: TRBD1 (5 bases). The germline V gene has CDR1 MGHDK and CDR2 SYGVNS. The CDR3 totals 15 residues. With 2 bases removed from V and 5 bases from J, the gap between germline ends came to 15 bases. The CDR3 DNA is TGTGCCAGCAGTGAAAGGTCACAACGGGGGTATGGCTACACCTTC. It encodes CASSERSQRGYGYTF.

The sample holds one count of this clone. The chain uses TRBV28 and TRBJ1-1; 9 bases are a match to TRBD1. The junction had 8 bases not matched to a gene; V was cut back by 5 bases and J by 7 bases. CDR3 length equals 14 residues. CDR1 and CDR2 (germline): MDHEN, SYDVKM. The CDR3 DNA follows: TGTGCCAGCAGTCCTCGGACAGGGGTTGATGAAGCTTTCTTT. Amino acid sequence: CASSPRTGVDEAFF.

V is TRBV14 and J is TRBJ2-5; possibly TRBD1 for D (8 bases). The CDR3 extends over 14 amino acids. Germline loops: CDR1 SGHDN, CDR2 FVKESK. Trimming removed 5 bases at V and 5 bases at J, with 15 bases between. The DNA for the CDR3 is TGTGCCAGCAGCATACAGGGGGGGCAGGAGACCCAGTACTTC. Residues: CASSIQGGQETQYF.

This sequence joins TRBV27 and TRBJ1-3, with 7 nucleotides matching TRBD1. Germline V CDR1 and CDR2: MNHEY, SMNVEV (reference sequence). Unmatched junction bases numbered 6, after V lost 4 bases and J lost 0 bases. This CDR3 is 16 amino acids long. The CDR3 DNA reads as TGTGCCAGCAGTTCGCGACAGGGTTACTCTGGAAACACCATATATTTT. It is translated as CASSSRQGYSGNTIYF.

The chain is built from TRBV30 and TRBJ2-1, with 12 bases aligning to TRBD2. J gave up 5 bases and V 2 bases, and 7 bases lay outside the gene matches. The CDR3 contains 16 residues. CDR1 GTSNPN and CDR2 SVGIG come from the germline V gene (reference sequence). The CDR3 reads CAWSPPGLAGHNEQFF. The DNA for the CDR3 is TGTGCCTGGAGTCCCCCGGGACTAGCGGGTCACAATGAGCAGTTCTTC.

Only one count was recorded for this clone. The V call is TRBV5-8, the J call TRBJ2-1; TRBD1 matches at 10 bases. Trimming removed 4 bases from V and 15 bases from J; junction bases left unmatched: 19. Germline-derived CDR1 and CDR2 are SGHTS and YDEGEE. There are 16 residues in the CDR3. The DNA for the CDR3 is TGTGCCAGCAGCCGAGGAATCGACAGGGGGCTCAGGGGTTGGTTCTTC. This sequence encodes CASSRGIDRGLRGWFF.

V gene TRBV9 combines with J gene TRBJ1-2; possible D gene TRBD1, 5 bases. There are 14 residues in the CDR3. Trimming shortened V by 0 bases and J by 4 bases, and 10 bases separated the two germline ends. Germline-derived CDR1 and CDR2 are SGDLS and YYNGEE. The CDR3 DNA follows: TGTGCCAGCAGCGTAGCCAGGGATAGCTATGGCTACACCTTC. Translation: CASSVARDSYGYTF.

This clone has just a few counts. The chain couples TRBV15 to TRBJ1-4; D might be TRBD1 (5 bases). Germline V CDR1 and CDR2: LNHNV, YYDKDF (reference sequence). The CDR3 is 15 amino acids. Trimming took off 0 bases at V and 5 bases at J, with 10 bases between the two ends. CDR3 in DNA: TGTGCCACCAGCAGAGATGCGTCAGGGAATGAAAAACTGTTTTTT. Amino acid sequence: CATSRDASGNEKLFF.

This chain joins TRBV7-2 and TRBJ2-5, with 8 positions matching TRBD2. The CDR3 length is 16 residues. The V and J ends lost 3 bases and 3 bases, in that order; junction bases with no gene match: 9. The germline CDR1 and CDR2 sequences are SGHTA and FQGNSA. CDR3 region: CASSFGYSGTKETQYF. Written as DNA, the CDR3 is TGTGCCAGCAGCTTTGGGTATAGCGGGACGAAAGAGACCCAGTACTTC.

This chain uses TRBV28 with TRBJ2-1; possibly TRBD2 for D (5 bases). The germline CDR1 and CDR2 sequences are MDHEN and SYDVKM. CDR3 length: 15 amino acids. The V and J ends lost 2 bases and 0 bases respectively, with 8 bases between them. The CDR3 DNA is TGTGCCAGCAGTTTAATGGGGAGCTCCTACAATGAGCAGTTCTTC. Encoded protein: CASSLMGSSYNEQFF. The whole variable domain, filled in from reference TRBV28 and TRBJ2-1, reads DVKVTQSSRYLVKRTGEKVFLECVQDMDHENMFWYRQDPGLGLRLIYFSYDVKMKEKGDIPEGYSVSREKKERFSLILESASTNQTSMYLCASSLMGSSYNEQFFGPGTRLTVL.

The chain combines TRBV7-6 with TRBJ2-1; D uncertain. V gave up 0 bases and J gave up 0 bases, with 12 bases separating them. Germline-derived CDR1 and CDR2 are SGHVS and FNYEAQ. The CDR3 length is 17 residues. Here the CDR3 DNA reads TGTGCCAGCAGCTTAGCTGGCAGATCAAGCTCCTACAATGAGCAGTTCTTC. Translating gives CASSLAGRSSSYNEQFF.

The rearrangement joins TRBV4-1 to TRBJ2-3; 13 nucleotides align to TRBD2. Germline trimming cut 1 base from V and 11 bases from J; bases unmatched to any gene: 12. Germline assignment: CDR1 MGHRA and CDR2 YSYEKL. The CDR3 has 17 amino acids. The CDR3 DNA follows: TGCGCCAGCAGCCAAGTCATTCGGACTAGCGGGAGTAAAAGGCAGTATTTT. It translates to CASSQVIRTSGSKRQYF.

This chain connects TRBV6-1 to TRBJ2-7; 13 bases agree with TRBD2. The CDR3 is 20 amino acids. With V trimmed by 2 bases and J by 2 bases, 15 bases remained unmatched. Germline-derived CDR1 and CDR2 are MNHNS and SASEGT. The CDR3: CASSERTSGGSGGVPYEQYV. CDR3 coding DNA: TGTGCCAGCAGTGAACGGACTAGCGGGGGATCAGGAGGGGTACCCTACGAGCAGTACGTC.

The chain carries TRBV5-1 and TRBJ1-1; 7 nucleotides agree with TRBD1. The CDR3 is 13 amino acids. CDR1 and CDR2 from the germline V gene are SGHRS and YFSETQ. J gave up 4 bases and V 5 bases, and 5 bases lay outside the gene matches. The CDR3 spells CASREQGSTEAFF. The CDR3 DNA follows: TGCGCCAGCAGAGAACAGGGGAGCACTGAAGCTTTCTTT.

This chain joins TRBV9 and TRBJ2-2, with D perhaps TRBD2 (6 bases). The CDR3 runs to 16 residues. CDR1 SGDLS and CDR2 YYNGEE come from the germline V gene. V shed 4 bases and J shed 5 bases, with 18 bases lying between them. The CDR3 is CASSTPWIGGTGELFF. Here the CDR3 DNA reads TGTGCCAGCAGCACCCCCTGGATAGGAGGGACCGGGGAGCTGTTTTTT.

This chain connects TRBV11-2 to TRBJ2-7; TRBD2 matches at 11 bases. Germline V gene sequence: CDR1 SGHAT, CDR2 FQNNGV. This CDR3 contains 15 residues. Trimming cost V 6 bases and J 1 base; bases outside gene matches: 5. CDR3 in DNA: TGTGCCAGCAGTCGCGGACTAGCGGGTTCCTACGAGCAGTACGTC. Its translation is CASSRGLAGSYEQYV.

This chain uses TRBV29-1 with TRBJ2-5; 7 bases align to TRBD1. V shed 2 bases and J 6 bases; nucleotides not matched to a gene: 3. Germline values: CDR1 SQVTM, CDR2 ANQGSEA. The CDR3 totals 12 residues. CDR3 residues: CSVEQGVQTQYF. The CDR3 DNA is TGCAGCGTTGAACAGGGGGTTCAGACCCAGTACTTC.

V usage is TRBV4-3 and J usage is TRBJ2-2, with TRBD2 identical over 14 bases. Germline CDR1 is LGHNA and CDR2 is YSLEER. This CDR3 has 16 residues. After removal of 4 bases from V and 6 bases from J, the junction contained 4 bases not matched to a gene. DNA for the CDR3: TGCGCCAGCAGCCGGACTAGCGGGAGGATAGCCGGGGAGCTGTTTTTT. This gives the protein CASSRTSGRIAGELFF.

This sequence joins TRBV29-1 and TRBJ1-1, with 8 positions matching TRBD1. This CDR3 contains 13 residues. J gave up 1 base and V 5 bases, and 3 bases lay outside the gene matches. The germline V gene has CDR1 SQVTM and CDR2 ANQGSEA. CDR3 residues: CSVHGQGNTEAFF. DNA for the CDR3: TGCAGCGTTCACGGACAGGGGAACACTGAAGCTTTCTTT.

This CDR3 reads CASSQEVSQPQHF. The CDR3, as DNA: TGCGCCAGCAGCCAAGAAGTTAGTCAGCCCCAGCATTTT. The chain uses TRBV4-3 and TRBJ1-5; D unresolved. Germline loops: CDR1 LGHNA, CDR2 YSLEER. Deletions cut 0 bases from V and 6 bases from J, with 6 bases between. This CDR3 is 13 amino acids long.

This chain connects TRBV20-1 to TRBJ2-7; possible D gene TRBD1, 6 bases. The length of the CDR3 is 11 residues. Per germline, CDR1 DFQATT and CDR2 SNEGSKA (reference sequence). V was shortened by 5 bases and J by 9 bases, with 14 bases between the two germline ends. The chain's CDR3 is CSAPFRGGQYV. As DNA, the CDR3 is TGCAGTGCTCCCTTCAGGGGTGGGCAGTACGTC.

DNA of the CDR3: TGTGCCAGCAGCCAAGATTTGGCTAGCGGGAGTCGGGGTGAGCAGTTCTTC. Its translation is CASSQDLASGSRGEQFF. The chain carries TRBV14 and TRBJ2-1; 10 bases line up with TRBD2. The CDR3 runs 17 residues. Germline-derived CDR1 and CDR2 are SGHDN and FVKESK. V dropped 0 bases and J dropped 9; count of bases not matched to a gene: 11.

V and J are TRBV28 and TRBJ2-3; 12 nucleotides line up with TRBD2. The J segment lost 4 bases and the V segment lost 5 bases, leaving 7 bases of the junction unmatched. Germline CDR1 reads MDHEN; CDR2 reads SYDVKM. The CDR3 consists of 16 residues. The CDR3 reads CASSRRLAGASDTQYF. DNA of the CDR3: TGTGCCAGCAGTCGCAGACTAGCGGGAGCTTCAGATACGCAGTATTTT.